The 11 T cell receptor beta chains below come from one sample, sequenced in a study of cytotoxic CD8 clonotypes in ibrutinib-treated CLL. Assay: immunoSEQ multiplex PCR; the TCRdb copy retains only in-frame clones and omits some. The top ten clones hold approximately 3.1% of a sample with approximately 70,000 clones, over 75% of them seen once. The sequencing used PBMCs, collected after 12 months of ibrutinib treatment. The receptors shown here come from a human donor with chronic lymphocytic leukemia.

The chain couples TRBV28 to TRBJ2-3; D possibly matches TRBD1 or TRBD2 (5 bases each). From germline, CDR1 is MDHEN and CDR2 SYDVKM. This CDR3 is built from 13 residues. V was shortened by 5 bases and J by 0 bases, with 6 bases between the two germline ends. The CDR3 is CASSEGSTDTQYF. In nucleotides, the CDR3 is TGTGCCAGCAGTGAGGGGAGCACAGATACGCAGTATTTT.

The chain joins TRBV14 to TRBJ1-2, with 9 bases matching TRBD1. Germline values: CDR1 SGHDN, CDR2 FVKESK. With 4 bases clipped from V and 5 bases from J, the junction kept 11 bases outside the gene matches. This CDR3 spans 16 amino acids. The CDR3 protein is CASSRDRDRDFYGYTF. The CDR3, as DNA: TGTGCCAGCAGCCGAGACCGGGACAGGGACTTTTATGGCTACACCTTC.

The genes are TRBV23-1 and TRBJ2-7; no firm D call. TRBV23-1 is known as an ORF, though its function is uncertain. V lost 5 bases, J lost 4 bases, and 12 bases lay in between. The CDR3 is 13 amino acids. Here the CDR3 reads CASSYGLNYEQYF. The CDR3 coding sequence is TGCGCCAGCAGTTACGGGCTGAATTACGAGCAGTACTTC.

The chain links TRBV5-4 to TRBJ1-2, with D perhaps matching TRBD1 (6 bases). Germline values: CDR1 SGHNT, CDR2 YYREEE (reference sequence). V was clipped by 3 bases and J by 4 bases, with 22 bases between them. CDR3 length equals 17 residues. CDR3 protein: CASSSAPDSLLLYGYTF. Here the CDR3 DNA reads TGTGCCAGCAGCTCCGCTCCGGACAGCCTTCTGCTCTATGGCTACACCTTC.

The chain recombines TRBV6-6 with TRBJ1-5, with 8 bases fitting TRBD1. Germline CDR1 reads MNHNY; CDR2 reads SVGAGI (reference sequence). J lost 0 bases, V lost 8 bases, and 9 bases had no gene match. This CDR3 region has 16 residues. This CDR3 reads CASGTGYRYSNQPQHF. CDR3 DNA: TGTGCCAGCGGGACAGGTTACCGTTATAGCAATCAGCCCCAGCATTTT.

The V and J genes are TRBV9 and TRBJ1-1, with 8 bases lining up with TRBD1. The ends lost 3 bases at V and 1 base at J; junction bases unmatched: 8. The CDR3 sequence is 16 residues long. In germline, CDR1 is SGDLS, CDR2 YYNGEE. In nucleotides, the CDR3 is TGTGCCAGCAGCGATGGTATAGGGACAGGGAACACTGAAGCTTTCTTT. Its translation is CASSDGIGTGNTEAFF.

The chain carries TRBV2 and TRBJ2-2; the D is unclear. The V gene's germline CDR1 is SNHLY and CDR2 FYNNEI. Trimming shortened V by 10 bases and J by 1 base, and 13 bases separated the two germline ends. CDR3 size: 14 residues. CDR3 protein: CATPLALNTGELFF. The CDR3 coding sequence is TGTGCCACCCCGTTGGCTCTGAACACCGGGGAGCTGTTTTTT.

This chain joins TRBV11-3 and TRBJ2-1, with a tentative D call TRBD2 (6 bases). The CDR3 length is 15 residues. Per germline, CDR1 SGHNT and CDR2 YENEEA. Trimming took off 5 bases at V and 6 bases at J, with 17 bases between the two ends. Here the CDR3 reads CASSRQAGSGNEQFF. The CDR3 DNA reads as TGTGCCAGCAGCCGGCAGGCGGGATCGGGCAATGAGCAGTTCTTC.

The CDR3 sequence: CSVGLDYGYTF. In nucleotides, the CDR3 is TGCAGCGTTGGTCTTGACTATGGCTACACCTTC. The genes are TRBV29-1 and TRBJ1-2; D ambiguous. This CDR3 comprises 11 residues. Deletions cut 4 bases from V and 3 bases from J, with 6 bases between. CDR1 is SQVTM and CDR2 is ANQGSEA in the germline V gene.

The chain joins TRBV27 to TRBJ1-2; the match to TRBD1 covers 7 bases. V lost 5 bases and J lost 3; bases outside the gene matches: 12. This CDR3 comprises 16 residues. CDR1 is MNHEY, CDR2 SMNVEV, per germline (reference sequence). The CDR3 loop reads CASSSIRQGRDYGYTF. The CDR3 region has the DNA TGTGCCAGCAGTAGCATAAGACAGGGTCGGGACTATGGCTACACCTTC.

J is TRBJ2-1 and V is TRBV6-4; D possibly corresponds to TRBD2 (5 bases). Germline assignment: CDR1 MRHNA and CDR2 SNTAGT. The CDR3 is 15 residues long. Trimming removed 1 base from V and 5 bases from J, with 12 bases in between. The CDR3 DNA is TGTGCCAGCAGTGACTTGGGCGGGCTGAACAATGAGCAGTTCTTC. Translation: CASSDLGGLNNEQFF.